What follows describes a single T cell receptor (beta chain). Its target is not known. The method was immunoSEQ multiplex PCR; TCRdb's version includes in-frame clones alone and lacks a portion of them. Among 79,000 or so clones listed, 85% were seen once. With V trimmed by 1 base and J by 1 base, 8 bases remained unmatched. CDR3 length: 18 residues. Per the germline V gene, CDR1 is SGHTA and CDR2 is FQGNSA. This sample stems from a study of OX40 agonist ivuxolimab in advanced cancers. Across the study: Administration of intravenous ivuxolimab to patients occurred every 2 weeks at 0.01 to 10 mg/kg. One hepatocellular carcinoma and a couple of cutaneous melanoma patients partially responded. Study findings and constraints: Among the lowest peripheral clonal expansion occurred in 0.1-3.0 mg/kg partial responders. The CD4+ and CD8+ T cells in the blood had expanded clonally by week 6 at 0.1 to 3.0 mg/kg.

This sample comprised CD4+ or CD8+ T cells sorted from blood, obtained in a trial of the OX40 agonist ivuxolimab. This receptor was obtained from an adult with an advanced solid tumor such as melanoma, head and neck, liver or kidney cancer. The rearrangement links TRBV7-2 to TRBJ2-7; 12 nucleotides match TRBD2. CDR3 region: CASSLGASGGGTSYEQYF. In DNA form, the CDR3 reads TGTGCCAGCAGCTTAGGGGCTAGCGGGGGGGGTACTTCCTACGAGCAGTACTTC.